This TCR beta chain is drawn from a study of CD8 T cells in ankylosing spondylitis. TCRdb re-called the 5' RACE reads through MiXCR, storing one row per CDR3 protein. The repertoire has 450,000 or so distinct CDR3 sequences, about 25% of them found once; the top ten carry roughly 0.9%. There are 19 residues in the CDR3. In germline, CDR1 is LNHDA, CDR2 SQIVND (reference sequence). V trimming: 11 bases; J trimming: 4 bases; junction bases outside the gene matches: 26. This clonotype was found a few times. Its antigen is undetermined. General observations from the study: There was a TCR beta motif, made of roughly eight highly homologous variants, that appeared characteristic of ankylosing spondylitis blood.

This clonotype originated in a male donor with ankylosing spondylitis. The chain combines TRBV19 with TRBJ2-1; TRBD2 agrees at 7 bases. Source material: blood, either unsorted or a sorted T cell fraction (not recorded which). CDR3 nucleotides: TGTGCCTTGAACGGGGGGAGACGGTCTTCGGATGCGCCTTACAATGAGCAGTTCTTC. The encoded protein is CALNGGRRSSDAPYNEQFF.